This T cell receptor beta chain was profiled in a study of blood T cell repertoires in COVID-19. CDR3 size: 17 residues. From germline, CDR1 is SGHTA and CDR2 FQGNSA. V gave up 3 bases and J gave up 4 bases; unmatched junction bases: 15. In the authors' workflow: Amplification of reference gene primers was used by the study to estimate nucleated cell counts. Here immunoSEQ multiplex PCR was the method, and the copy in TCRdb shows in-frame clones only, minus some. The V and J calls and clone size were taken over from that table, and D and trimming were inferred from the DNA. In the table there are 80,000 to 100,000 clones, around 87% of which are singletons. In its sample, this clone was seen once.

Sequencing was carried out using peripheral blood. This clonotype was sampled from a human donor in a cohort sampled during active COVID-19. The chain joins TRBV7-2 to TRBJ2-7, with TRBD2 matching over 7 bases. For the CDR3, the DNA is TGTGCCAGCAGCTTGAGAACCTCCGGGACTATCCAATACGAGCAGTACTTC. The encoded protein is CASSLRTSGTIQYEQYF. Full variable domain (outside the CDR3, taken from reference TRBV7-2 and TRBJ2-7): GAGVSQSPSNKVTEKGKDVELRCDPISGHTALYWYRQSLGQGLEFLIYFQGNSAPDKSGLPSDRFSAERTGGSVSTLTIQRTQQEDSAVYLCASSLRTSGTIQYEQYFGPGTRLTVT.